This T cell receptor (beta chain) originates from a study of blood T cell repertoires in COVID-19. Whole-study context: From the United States, Italy and Spain came samples of acute and convalescent COVID-19. Sources were T cells, B-cell-depleted T cells, or PBMCs; the material itself was cDNA or gDNA.

Original data processing: How many nucleated cells were present was estimated from reference gene primer amplification. Sequencing used immunoSEQ multiplex PCR; TCRdb keeps in-frame clones, though not all of them. The V and J calls and clone size come from that table; D and trimming were worked out from the DNA. The sample shows 180,000 or so clones, around four fifths of them seen only once. V dropped 2 bases and J dropped 5 bases, with 3 bases sitting between them. This CDR3 has 11 amino acids. Per germline, CDR1 SGDLS and CDR2 YYNGEE. The sample consisted of peripheral blood. The source of this sequence is a middle-aged man who had recovered from COVID-19. The chain uses TRBV9 and TRBJ2-3; D gene unclear. This chain's CDR3 is CASSVGDTQYF. CDR3 sequence (DNA): TGTGCCAGCAGCGTCGGAGATACGCAGTATTTT.